This TCR beta chain was identified during a study of blood T cells in healthy people across ages. Regarding the study as a whole: It was held that diversity estimates obtained from one million T cells represented underestimates. Versus aged donors, long-lived donors had higher diversity and more naive CD4+ cells.

Donors gave about 10 milliliters of peripheral blood apiece. A J-beta primer mix and a sample-barcoded 5' primer were used in a second PCR of about 7 to 11 cycles. TCRdb passed the 5' RACE reads through MiXCR, listing each CDR3 protein once. The sample yields around 1,600,000 distinct CDR3 sequences, approximately 43% seen once. Germline CDR1 reads SGHVS; CDR2 reads FNYEAQ. The CDR3 extends over 19 amino acids. Between the trimmed V and J ends, which lost 5 bases and 0 bases, there was a span of 20 bases. On this clonotype: Its antigen is as yet unknown.

J is TRBJ2-6 and V is TRBV7-6; no firm D call. This sequence originates from a woman between 18 and 29 years old in good health. Sequencing used blood. The CDR3 DNA follows: TGTGCCAGCAGCCTAAACCGGCAACTTGCCCGCTCTGGGGCCAACGTCCTGACTTTC. This sequence encodes CASSLNRQLARSGANVLTF.